A selection of T cell receptor beta chains follows, all from one sample in a study of blood T cells in healthy people across ages. MiXCR, applied by TCRdb to the 5' RACE reads, yields one record per CDR3 protein. Of around 2 million distinct CDR3 sequences in the sample, approximately 40% are singletons; the top ten hold around 23%. The sequenced material came from blood. The receptors shown here come from a human donor in good health. The CDR3 runs from the conserved cysteine through the conserved F or W. Fields, in order: clone size, V gene, D gene, J gene, CDR3 DNA, CDR3 protein. A D gene is named only where the DNA matches it firmly. Size values are once, few and many counts, or a class for expanded clones, and some rows have none.

>few|TRBV29-1|-|TRBJ2-6
TGCAGCGTTGAAGGCGGGACCTCTGGGGCCAACGTCCTGACTTTC
CSVEGGTSGANVLTF
>-|TRBV20-1|TRBD1|TRBJ2-6
TGCAGTGCGGAGCAGGGGGCAGGTGGGGCCAACGTCCTGACTTTC
CSAEQGAGGANVLTF
>many|TRBV27|-|TRBJ2-3
TGTGCCAGCAGGGGGTCTATTAGCACAGATACGCAGTATTTT
CASRGSISTDTQYF
>-|TRBV10-3|TRBD1|TRBJ2-7
TGTGCCATCAGTGAAAATGCAGGGGGATACGAGCAGTACTTC
CAISENAGGYEQYF
>-|TRBV12-3/TRBV12-4|TRBD1|TRBJ1-2
TGTGCCAGCAGTTCCCGACAGGGGGCTCTTCACACCTTC
CASSSRQGALHTF
>-|TRBV20-1|-|TRBJ2-2
TGCAGTGCTAGAAGTGGAGGGGCGAACACCGGGGAGCTGTTTTTT
CSARSGGANTGELFF
>many|TRBV29-1|-|TRBJ2-5
TGCAGCGTTGTTCCCAGGGAGACCCAGTACTTC
CSVVPRETQYF
>-|TRBV9|-|TRBJ2-1
TGTGCCAGCAGCCCGGGATCCCACAATGAGCAGTTCTTC
CASSPGSHNEQFF
>few|TRBV24-1|TRBD1|TRBJ2-3
TGTGCCACCAGTGATGCCGGGACAGGGTACACAGATACGCAGTATTTT
CATSDAGTGYTDTQYF
>few|TRBV9|TRBD1|TRBJ1-2
TGTGCCAGCAGCCCCCGGGACAGGTTTTCAGCTAACTATGGCTACACCTTC
CASSPRDRFSANYGYTF
>-|TRBV6-2/TRBV6-3|TRBD2|TRBJ2-4
TGTGCCAGCATTCGCAGCGGGGGGGAATACAATGAGCAGTACTTC
CASIRSGGEYNEQYF
>-|TRBV6-5|-|TRBJ2-1
TGTGCCAGCAGATCCCCGCGGGACGCAGAAAATGAGCAGTTCTTC
CASRSPRDAENEQFF